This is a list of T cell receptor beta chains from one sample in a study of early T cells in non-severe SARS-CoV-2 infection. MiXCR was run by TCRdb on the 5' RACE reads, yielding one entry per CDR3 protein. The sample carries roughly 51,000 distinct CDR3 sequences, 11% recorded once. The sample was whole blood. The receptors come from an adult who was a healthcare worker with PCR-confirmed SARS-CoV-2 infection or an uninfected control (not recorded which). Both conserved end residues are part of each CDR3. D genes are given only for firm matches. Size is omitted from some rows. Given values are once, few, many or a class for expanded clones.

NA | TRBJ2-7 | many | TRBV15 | TGTGCCACCAGCAGAGGGCTAGGGCGCCTCTACGAGCAGTACTTC | CATSRGLGRLYEQYF
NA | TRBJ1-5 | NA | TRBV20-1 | TGCAGTGCTAGAGCCCCAGCTAGTCAGCCCCAGCATTTT | CSARAPASQPQHF
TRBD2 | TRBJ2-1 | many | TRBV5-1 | TGCGCCAGCAGCCGGGGACTAGCGGGAGAATACAATGAGCAGTTCTTC | CASSRGLAGEYNEQFF
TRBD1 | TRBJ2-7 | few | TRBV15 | TGTGCCACCAGCAGAAACCAGGGGGCAGGGGAGCAGTACTTC | CATSRNQGAGEQYF
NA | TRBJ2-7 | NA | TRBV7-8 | TGTGCCAGCAGCTTAGTGGTTTCGGGGAGCGAGCAGTACTTC | CASSLVVSGSEQYF
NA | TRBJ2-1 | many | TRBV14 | TGTGCCAGCAGCCTAATTAGGCAAGAGCAGTTCTTC | CASSLIRQEQFF
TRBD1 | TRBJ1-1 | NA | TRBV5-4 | TGTGCCAGCAATTTCGACACAGGGGGTACTGGCACTGAAGCTTTCTTT | CASNFDTGGTGTEAFF
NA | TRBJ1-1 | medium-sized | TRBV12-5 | TGTGCTAGTGGTTTGGAGACAGGACTTGAAGCTTTCTTT | CASGLETGLEAFF
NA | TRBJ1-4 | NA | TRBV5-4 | TGTGCCAGCAGCTTGGGGGCCGGGTCAACTAATGAAAAACTGTTTTTT | CASSLGAGSTNEKLFF
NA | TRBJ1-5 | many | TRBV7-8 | TGTGCCAGCAGCTCCGACAGAAATCAGCCCCAGCATTTT | CASSSDRNQPQHF
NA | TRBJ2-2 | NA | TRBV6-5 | TGTGCCAGCAGTGACCGCCAAAGCTCCAGGGGGGAGCTGTTTTTT | CASSDRQSSRGELFF
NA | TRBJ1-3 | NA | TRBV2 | TGTGCCAGCAGTGAAGGATTGCTCAACTCTGGAAACACCATATATTTT | CASSEGLLNSGNTIYF
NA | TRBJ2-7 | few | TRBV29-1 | TGCAGCGCCCAGTTCCTAGCGACATCCTACGAGCAGTACTTC | CSAQFLATSYEQYF
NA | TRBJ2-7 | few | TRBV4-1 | TGCGCCAGCAGCCAAGAAGTGAGGGTGGCCTACGAGCAGTACTTC | CASSQEVRVAYEQYF
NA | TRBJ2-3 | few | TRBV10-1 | TGCGCCAGCAGTGATAGAACCTGGCCCGCGTCAGATACGCAGTATTTT | CASSDRTWPASDTQYF
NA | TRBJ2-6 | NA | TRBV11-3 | TGTGCCAGCAGCTCACAGGGATCTGGGGCCAACGTCCTGACTTTC | CASSSQGSGANVLTF
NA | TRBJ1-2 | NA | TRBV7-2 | TGTGCCAGCAGCTGGGGGAACTTTGGCTACACCTTC | CASSWGNFGYTF
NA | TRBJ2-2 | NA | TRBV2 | TGTGCCAGCAGAGCCTCAGGAACGTGGCGGGGCACCGGGGAGCTGTTTTTT | CASRASGTWRGTGELFF
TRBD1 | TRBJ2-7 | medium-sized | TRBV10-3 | TGTGCCATCAGTGAGCCCCGGGACAGGGGGAACACCTACGAGCAGTACTTC | CAISEPRDRGNTYEQYF
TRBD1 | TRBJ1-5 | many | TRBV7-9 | TGTGCCAGCAGCTTAGTGGGACAGGGCACGGCCCAGCATTTT | CASSLVGQGTAQHF
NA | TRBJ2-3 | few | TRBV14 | TGTGCCAGCAGCCAAGATAAAGCTACGCAGTATTTT | CASSQDKATQYF
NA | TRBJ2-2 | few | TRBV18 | TGTGCCAGCTCACCATTGGCGGTTGGATCCGGGGAGCTGTTTTTT | CASSPLAVGSGELFF
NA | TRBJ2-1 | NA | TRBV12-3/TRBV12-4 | TGTGCCAGCAGTTCTTCCACCTCCTACAATGAGCAGTTCTTC | CASSSSTSYNEQFF
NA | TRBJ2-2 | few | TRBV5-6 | TGTGCCAGCAGCTTGGGGCGGGATCGGAGCACCGGGGAGCTGTTTTTT | CASSLGRDRSTGELFF
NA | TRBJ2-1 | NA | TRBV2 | TGTGCCAGCAGGGACACCTACATTGAGCAGTTCTTC | CASRDTYIEQFF
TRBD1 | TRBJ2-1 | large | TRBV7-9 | TGTGCCAGCAGCCAGGGGACAGGGATCTACAATGAGCAGTTCTTC | CASSQGTGIYNEQFF
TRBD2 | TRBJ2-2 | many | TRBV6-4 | TGTGCCAGCAGTGTTAGCGGGGACACCGGGGAGCTGTTTTTT | CASSVSGDTGELFF
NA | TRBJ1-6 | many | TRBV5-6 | TGTGCCAGCAGCGACCGGGCCCCCAGATGGAATTCACCCCTCCACTTT | CASSDRAPRWNSPLHF
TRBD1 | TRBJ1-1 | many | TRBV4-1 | TGCGCCAGCAGCCACCCCGGGACAGTCACTGAAGCTTTCTTT | CASSHPGTVTEAFF
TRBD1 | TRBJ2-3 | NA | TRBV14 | TGTGCCAGCAGTCGACAGGGGGCAGGGATAGATACGCAGTATTTT | CASSRQGAGIDTQYF
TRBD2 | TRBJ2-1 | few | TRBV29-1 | TGCAGCGTCATGACTAGCGGGAGGGGGAGCTCCTACAATGAGCAGTTCTTC | CSVMTSGRGSSYNEQFF
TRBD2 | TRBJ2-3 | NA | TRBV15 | TGTGCCACCAGCACCCGGACTAGCGGGACCGGTAGCACAGATACGCAGTATTTT | CATSTRTSGTGSTDTQYF
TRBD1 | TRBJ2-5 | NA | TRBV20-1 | TGCAGTGCTGTCGAGGGGGCTCGGGAGACCCAGTACTTC | CSAVEGARETQYF
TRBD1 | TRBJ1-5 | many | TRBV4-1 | TGCGCCAGCAGCCTTTCTTTGGCGACAGGGAATCAGCCCCAGCATTTT | CASSLSLATGNQPQHF
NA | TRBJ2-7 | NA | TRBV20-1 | TGCAGTGCCGGGACTCAAACCTACGAGCAGTACTTC | CSAGTQTYEQYF
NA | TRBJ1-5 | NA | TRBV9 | TGTGCGAGCACGAGGGACAAAAATCAGCCCCAGCATTTT | CASTRDKNQPQHF
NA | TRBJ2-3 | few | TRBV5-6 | TGTGCCAGCAGCTTGGATCTGGTTTCAGATACGCAGTATTTT | CASSLDLVSDTQYF
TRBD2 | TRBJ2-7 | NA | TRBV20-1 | TGCAGTGGGAGTCCGTCTTGGCGGGGGGGTTACGAGCAGTACTTC | CSGSPSWRGGYEQYF
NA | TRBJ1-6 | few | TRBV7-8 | TGTGCCAGCAGCCCGTACAGGAGCCACTATAATTCACCCCTCCACTTT | CASSPYRSHYNSPLHF
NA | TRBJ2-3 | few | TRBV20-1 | TGCAGTGCCGATCCTACAGGGAGGACGCAGTATTTT | CSADPTGRTQYF
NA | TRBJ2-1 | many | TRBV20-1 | TGCAGTGCTACAGACTTAAGCGGTCCTGAGCAGTTCTTC | CSATDLSGPEQFF